These T cell receptor beta chains were read from a single sample in a study of blood T cell repertoires in COVID-19. Data came from immunoSEQ multiplex PCR; TCRdb stores just in-frame clones and leaves some out. The data contain hundreds of thousands of clones, 80% to 90% of them singletons. Sequencing was done on a sample of PBMCs or T cells enriched from blood (not recorded which). The receptors derive from a woman aged 45-65 years who had recovered from COVID-19. The CDR3 runs from the conserved cysteine through the conserved F or W. The order of the fields is V gene, D gene, J gene, clone size, CDR3 DNA, CDR3 protein. D genes are given only for firm matches. Clone size is not always given. Where it is, it says once, few, many or a class for expanded clones.

V: TRBV5-1
D: TRBD1
J: TRBJ2-7
size: .
DNA: TGCGCCAGCAGCTGGGGACAGGGGGCCCACGAGCAGTACTTC
CDR3: CASSWGQGAHEQYF

V: TRBV11-1
D: .
J: TRBJ1-1
size: .
DNA: TGTGCCAGCAGCTTAGGAGGATCGAACACTGAAGCTTTCTTT
CDR3: CASSLGGSNTEAFF

V: TRBV5-1
D: TRBD2
J: TRBJ2-1
size: .
DNA: TGCGCCAGCAGCGCTAGCGGTGAAAATGAGCAGTTCTTC
CDR3: CASSASGENEQFF

V: TRBV9
D: .
J: TRBJ1-2
size: .
DNA: TGTGCCAGCAGCAGAGGGGTAGGAGAGGGGACTTATGGCTACACCTTC
CDR3: CASSRGVGEGTYGYTF

V: TRBV7-9
D: TRBD1
J: TRBJ1-6
size: once
DNA: TGTGCCAGCAGCAAAAGTTTTGGGACAGGGGCTTCACCCCTCCACTTT
CDR3: CASSKSFGTGASPLHF

V: TRBV7-9
D: TRBD1
J: TRBJ1-4
size: .
DNA: TGTGCCAGCAGCCTCTGGACAGGGGGCAACGAAAAACTGTTTTTT
CDR3: CASSLWTGGNEKLFF

V: TRBV2
D: TRBD1
J: TRBJ2-7
size: few
DNA: TGTGCCAACCGGGACAGAAACTACGAGCAGTACTTC
CDR3: CANRDRNYEQYF

V: TRBV7-9
D: .
J: TRBJ1-1
size: .
DNA: TGTGCCAGCAGCTCGCAGGGTATCGGCACTGAAGCTTTCTTT
CDR3: CASSSQGIGTEAFF

V: TRBV28
D: .
J: TRBJ1-6
size: .
DNA: TGTGCCAGCAGTCCCCAGGGGAGGGGCACATCACCCCTCCACTTT
CDR3: CASSPQGRGTSPLHF

V: TRBV3-1/TRBV3-2
D: TRBD2
J: TRBJ2-1
size: .
DNA: TGTGCCAGCAGCCGCCCTAGCGGCCGTTACAATGAGCAGTTCTTC
CDR3: CASSRPSGRYNEQFF

V: TRBV2
D: .
J: TRBJ1-4
size: .
DNA: TGTGCCAGCCTGAGTGAGATCCATGAAAAACTGTTTTTT
CDR3: CASLSEIHEKLFF

V: TRBV27
D: .
J: TRBJ1-2
size: .
DNA: TGTGCCAGCAGTTTATCTTACAGTAACTATGGCTACACCTTC
CDR3: CASSLSYSNYGYTF

V: TRBV29-1
D: .
J: TRBJ2-5
size: .
DNA: TGCAGCGTTCACCCAGGGCCGAGGGAGACCCAGTACTTC
CDR3: CSVHPGPRETQYF

V: TRBV6-2/TRBV6-3
D: TRBD1
J: TRBJ2-7
size: few
DNA: TGTGCCAGCAGTTACTCGAGGGACAGGAGCGTCTACGAGCAGTACTTC
CDR3: CASSYSRDRSVYEQYF

V: TRBV7-2
D: TRBD2
J: TRBJ2-1
size: once
DNA: TGTGCCAGCAGACCAACTAGCGGCGATTCCTACAATGAGCAGTTCTTC
CDR3: CASRPTSGDSYNEQFF

V: TRBV2
D: .
J: TRBJ1-2
size: .
DNA: TGTGCCTCGAGACCGGGGGAACTGGTTGGCTACACCTTC
CDR3: CASRPGELVGYTF

V: TRBV4-2
D: .
J: TRBJ2-1
size: .
DNA: TGTGCCAGCAGCCAAGATTGGAACGGGAACGATGAGCAGTTCTTC
CDR3: CASSQDWNGNDEQFF

V: TRBV21-1
D: .
J: TRBJ2-4
size: .
DNA: TGTGCCAGCAGCAGATCCCGGGTGGCCTTTGCCAAAAACATTCAGTACTTC
CDR3: CASSRSRVAFAKNIQYF

V: TRBV10-3
D: .
J: TRBJ1-1
size: .
DNA: TGTGCCATCAGTGAGTCCCACTCCCAGGGGTCTTCTGAAGCTTTCTTT
CDR3: CAISESHSQGSSEAFF

V: TRBV3-1/TRBV3-2
D: .
J: TRBJ2-7
size: .
DNA: TGTGCCAGCAGCCAAGGCGGGGTGAGTCCCTACGAGCAGTACTTC
CDR3: CASSQGGVSPYEQYF

V: TRBV19
D: .
J: TRBJ1-2
size: .
DNA: TGTGCCAGTAGTGTCCACGGAGCTAACTATGGCTACACCTTC
CDR3: CASSVHGANYGYTF

V: TRBV27
D: TRBD2
J: TRBJ2-1
size: .
DNA: TGTGCCAGCAGTTTCGGCGGGGGGGGATCCTACAATGAGCAGTTCTTC
CDR3: CASSFGGGGSYNEQFF

V: TRBV9
D: TRBD2
J: TRBJ2-1
size: .
DNA: TGTGCCAGCAGCCCCCTGGGACTAGCGGGGACCAATGAGCAGTTCTTC
CDR3: CASSPLGLAGTNEQFF